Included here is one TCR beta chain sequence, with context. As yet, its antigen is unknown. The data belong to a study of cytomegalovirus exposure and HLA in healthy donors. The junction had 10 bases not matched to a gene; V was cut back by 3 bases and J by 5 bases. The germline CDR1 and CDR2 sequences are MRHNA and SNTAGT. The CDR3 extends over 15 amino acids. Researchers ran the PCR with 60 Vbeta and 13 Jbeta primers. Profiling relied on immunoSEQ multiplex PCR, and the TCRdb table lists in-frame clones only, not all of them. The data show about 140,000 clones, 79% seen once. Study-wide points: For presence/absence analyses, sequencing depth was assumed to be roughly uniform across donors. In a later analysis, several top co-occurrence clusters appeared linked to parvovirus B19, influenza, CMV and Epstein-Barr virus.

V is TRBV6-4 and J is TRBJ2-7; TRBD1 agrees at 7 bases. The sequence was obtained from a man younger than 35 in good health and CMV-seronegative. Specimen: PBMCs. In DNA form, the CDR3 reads TGTGCCAGCAGTGAAGGGGGCAGGGCGATCCACGAGCAGTACTTC. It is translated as CASSEGGRAIHEQYF.